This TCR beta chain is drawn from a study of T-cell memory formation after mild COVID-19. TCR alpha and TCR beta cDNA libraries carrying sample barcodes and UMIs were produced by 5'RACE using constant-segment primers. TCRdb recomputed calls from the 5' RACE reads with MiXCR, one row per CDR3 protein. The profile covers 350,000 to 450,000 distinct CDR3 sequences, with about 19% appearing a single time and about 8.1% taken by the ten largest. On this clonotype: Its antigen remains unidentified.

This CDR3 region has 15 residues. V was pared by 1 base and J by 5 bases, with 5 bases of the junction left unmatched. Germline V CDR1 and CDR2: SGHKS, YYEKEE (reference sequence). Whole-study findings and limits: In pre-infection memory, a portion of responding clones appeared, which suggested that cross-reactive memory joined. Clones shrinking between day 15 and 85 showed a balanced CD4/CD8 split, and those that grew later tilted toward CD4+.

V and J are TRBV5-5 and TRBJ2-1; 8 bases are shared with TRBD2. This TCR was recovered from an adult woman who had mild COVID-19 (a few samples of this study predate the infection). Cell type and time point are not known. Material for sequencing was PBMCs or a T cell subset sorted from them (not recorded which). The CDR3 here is CASSLTGTRNNEQFF. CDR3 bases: TGTGCCAGCAGCTTGACCGGGACTAGAAACAATGAGCAGTTCTTC.